This passage covers 18 T cell receptor beta chains from one sample sequenced in a study of blood T cells in healthy people across ages. Alongside a J-beta primer mix, a sample-barcoded 5' primer served in a second PCR lasting about 7 to 11 cycles. Each CDR3 protein is one row after TCRdb ran MiXCR on the 5' RACE reads. The table lists about a million distinct CDR3 sequences, around 49% of them singletons. The sample comprised blood. The receptor source for this set is a man aged 25 to 40 in good health.

The gene calls are TRBV12-3 or TRBV12-4 and TRBJ1-2, with D unclear. This CDR3 contains 12 residues. Trimming cost V 11 bases and J 4 bases, with 14 bases left between them. CDR3 residues: CAAQKAAYGYTF. DNA for the CDR3: TGTGCCGCCCAAAAGGCCGCCTATGGCTACACCTTC.

The chain links TRBV19 to TRBJ2-3, with 11 bases identical to TRBD2. The CDR3 sequence is 18 residues long. The V gene end was trimmed by 3 bases and the J gene end by 2 bases; junction bases not matched to a gene: 10. Germline CDR1 and CDR2: LNHDA and SQIVND (reference sequence). In nucleotides, the CDR3 is TGTGCCAGTAGTATTCCTAGCGGGGGGAATATCCTCACAGATACGCAGTATTTT. It encodes CASSIPSGGNILTDTQYF. Variable domain in full (rest from reference TRBV19 and TRBJ2-3): DGGITQSPKYLFRKEGQNVTLSCEQNLNHDAMYWYRQDPGQGLRLIYYSQIVNDFQKGDIAEGYSVSREKKESFPLTVTSAQKNPTAFYLCASSIPSGGNILTDTQYFGPGTRLTVL.

This clonotype was counted only a few times. The chain is built from TRBV12-3 or TRBV12-4 and TRBJ1-2, with 10 bases fitting TRBD1. This CDR3 has 16 amino acids. V was clipped by 5 bases and J by 7 bases; unmatched bases: 13. The CDR3 reads CASSRITTGGTGGYTF. The DNA for the CDR3 is TGTGCCAGCAGTCGGATAACGACAGGGGGCACGGGTGGCTACACCTTC.

J is TRBJ2-7 and V is TRBV5-1, with 11 bases matching TRBD1. Germline V gene lookup returns CDR1 SGHRS and CDR2 YFSETQ. The CDR3 loop spans 14 amino acids. J lost 5 bases, V lost 3 bases, and 4 bases had no gene match. CDR3 in DNA: TGCGCCAGCAGCTCCCGGACAGGGGGCGACGAGCAGTACTTC. This sequence encodes CASSSRTGGDEQYF.

This clonotype was found a few times. This chain joins TRBV5-1 and TRBJ2-6, with D hard to call. V lost 0 bases and J 0 bases, leaving 4 bases between the germline ends. Germline loops: CDR1 SGHRS, CDR2 YFSETQ. The CDR3 is 15 residues long. CDR3: CASSLDHSGANVLTF. The CDR3 coding sequence is TGCGCCAGCAGCTTGGATCACTCTGGGGCCAACGTCCTGACTTTC.

This clonotype was detected a few times. CDR3 residues: CASSFRDGNTDTQYF. CDR3 bases: TGTGCCAGCAGCTTCCGGGACGGGAACACAGATACGCAGTATTTT. The chain recombines TRBV7-9 with TRBJ2-3; the D call may be TRBD1 or TRBD2 (5 bases each). Germline assignment: CDR1 SEHNR and CDR2 FQNEAQ (reference sequence). Trimming removed 3 bases at V and 2 bases at J, with 12 bases between. This CDR3 comprises 15 residues.

In its sample, this clonotype was seen a few times. At one end the junction does not follow the germline gene, possibly because of a read error. This chain connects TRBV5-1 to TRBJ2-6; no firm D call. Germline assignment: CDR1 SGHRS and CDR2 YFSETQ. This CDR3 spans 15 amino acids. CDR3 residues: CTSSLAGPGANVLTF. CDR3 sequence (DNA): TGCACCAGCAGCTTGGCTGGGCCTGGGGCCAACGTCCTGACTTTC.

The rearrangement links TRBV20-1 to TRBJ2-5; TRBD2 might be the D (6 bases). The germline V gene has CDR1 DFQATT and CDR2 SNEGSKA (reference sequence). Trimming pared 5 bases from V and 4 bases from J, leaving 20 bases between. The CDR3 has 15 amino acids. CDR3 region: CSAQYNSGLPETQYF. In nucleotides, the CDR3 is TGCAGTGCTCAATATAACTCGGGACTTCCAGAGACCCAGTACTTC.

The rearrangement uses TRBV5-1 and TRBJ2-7; weak D call: TRBD1 (6 bases). CDR1 is SGHRS, CDR2 YFSETQ, per germline. The CDR3 contains 13 residues. V lost 5 bases and J 2 bases, leaving 11 bases between the germline ends. DNA of the CDR3: TGCGCCAGCAGGTGGGACACAACCTACGAGCAGTACTTC. Translated, it gives CASRWDTTYEQYF.

J is TRBJ1-2 and V is TRBV12-3 or TRBV12-4, with D maybe TRBD1 (6 bases). With 8 bases removed from V and 4 bases from J, the gap between germline ends came to 17 bases. The CDR3 runs 14 residues. CDR3 nucleotides: TGTGCCAGCTCTGGGGGCAGGAAGGCCTATGGCTACACCTTC. It translates to CASSGGRKAYGYTF.

This chain uses TRBV20-1 with TRBJ1-6, with D hard to call. Germline lookup yields CDR1 DFQATT and CDR2 SNEGSKA (reference sequence). This CDR3 is 15 amino acids long. The V end was cut by 3 bases, the J end by 3 bases, with 12 bases between. The CDR3 DNA reads TGCAGTGCTAGTCCACAACTAAACTATAATTCACCCCTCCACTTT. Protein product: CSASPQLNYNSPLHF.

The genes are TRBV20-1 and TRBJ2-1; TRBD2 matches 10 bases. The germline V gene has CDR1 DFQATT and CDR2 SNEGSKA (reference sequence). V lost 4 bases to trimming and J lost 3 bases; unmatched junction nucleotides: 6. This CDR3 spans 15 amino acids. The CDR3 DNA follows: TGCAGTGCTACAGCTAGCGGGAGCGTCTACAATGAGCAGTTCTTC. Its translation: CSATASGSVYNEQFF.

The V and J genes are TRBV10-3 and TRBJ1-5; D may be TRBD1 (6 bases). V was shortened by 8 bases and J by 8 bases, with 19 bases between the two germline ends. CDR3 length: 14 amino acids. Germline V gene lookup returns CDR1 ENHRY and CDR2 SYGVKD. Here the CDR3 DNA reads TGTGCCATCGGTCCCGCGGGGGGGCGGGAGCCCCAGCATTTT. Its translation: CAIGPAGGREPQHF.

This rearrangement joins TRBV11-2 to TRBJ2-7, with TRBD2 matching 12 bases. The J call may not be correct, given that the DNA end is closer to TRBJ2-5. The germline V gene encodes CDR1 SGHAT and CDR2 FQNNGV. The CDR3 runs 14 residues. CDR3 DNA: TGTGCCAGCAGACGGACTAGCGGGGATGGGACCCAGTACTTC. Translation: CASRRTSGDGTQYF.

Turning to this clonotype: One junction end does not reproduce the germline sequence, and a read error may be involved. The chain is built from TRBV6-1 and TRBJ2-5, with 8 bases that match TRBD1. The length of the CDR3 is 15 residues. Germline values: CDR1 MNHNS, CDR2 SASEGT. The CDR3 region is CASSEVRGLRETQDF. CDR3 DNA sequence: TGTGCCAGCAGTGAAGTCAGGGGGCTTCGAGAGACCCAGGACTTC.

This clonotype has at least ten counts. The rearrangement joins TRBV14 to TRBJ2-5; TRBD2 is a possible D gene (6 bases). V was shortened by 4 bases and J by 4 bases, with 16 bases between the two germline ends. Germline-derived CDR1 and CDR2 are SGHDN and FVKESK. The CDR3 totals 15 residues. The CDR3 sequence is CASSRPRGRLETQYF. The CDR3 DNA sequence: TGTGCCAGCAGCCGCCCCCGGGGGAGGTTAGAGACCCAGTACTTC. The full variable domain, with the rest looked up from reference TRBV14 and TRBJ2-5, is EAGVTQFPSHSVIEKGQTVTLRCDPISGHDNLYWYRRVMGKEIKFLLHFVKESKQDESGMPNNRFLAERTGGTYSTLKVQPAELEDSGVYFCASSRPRGRLETQYFGPGTRLLVL.

For this clonotype: The junction departs from germline at one end; a sequencing error may be responsible. The chain links TRBV6-6 to TRBJ2-7; possibly TRBD1 for D (5 bases). This CDR3 region has 17 residues. Germline V gene lookup returns CDR1 MNHNY and CDR2 SVGAGI (reference sequence). The CDR3 loop reads CASSYPAEQGNPYEQYF. CDR3 nucleotide sequence: TGTGCCAGCAGTTACCCGGCTGAGCAGGGCAACCCCTACGAGCAGTATTTC.

The chain combines TRBV30 with TRBJ1-1; no clear D. Germline assignment: CDR1 GTSNPN and CDR2 SVGIG (reference sequence). CDR3 length equals 15 residues. V lost 4 bases, J lost 5 bases, and 20 bases lay in between. The CDR3 protein is CAWIPRGRPGTEAFF. The CDR3 nucleotides are TGTGCCTGGATCCCCCGGGGTCGCCCGGGGACTGAAGCTTTCTTT.